Listed below are T cell receptor beta chains from one sample, sequenced in a study of T cell changes during pregnancy in multiple sclerosis. Profiling relied on immunoSEQ multiplex PCR, and the TCRdb table lists in-frame clones only, not all of them. The sample records 33,000 or so clones, 80% to 90% being singletons. Sample: CD8+ T cells from peripheral blood mononuclear cells, taken in the third trimester of pregnancy. The receptors were sampled from a female donor with multiple sclerosis, enrolled in a pregnancy study. Both conserved end residues are part of each CDR3. The order of the fields is J gene, V gene, D gene, clone size, CDR3 protein, CDR3 DNA. D genes are given only for firm matches. Expanded clones get a size class; other rows say once, few or many, or leave the size out.

TRBJ2-3 | TRBV28 | TRBD2 | . | CASSPGLANTDTQYF | TGTGCCAGCAGTCCCGGACTAGCAAACACAGATACGCAGTATTTT
TRBJ1-1 | TRBV9 | . | few | CASSEDGQNTEAFF | TGTGCCAGCAGCGAGGACGGACAGAACACTGAAGCTTTCTTT
TRBJ1-5 | TRBV7-6 | . | . | CASSPDMGHSNQPQHF | TGTGCCAGCAGCCCAGACATGGGGCATAGCAATCAGCCCCAGCATTTT
TRBJ2-1 | TRBV29-1 | TRBD2 | . | CSVVGGSSYNEQFF | TGCAGCGTTGTGGGCGGGAGCTCCTACAATGAGCAGTTCTTC
TRBJ2-1 | TRBV11-2 | . | . | CASSLDLGSSYNEQFF | TGTGCCAGCAGCTTAGATCTGGGCAGCTCCTACAATGAGCAGTTCTTC
TRBJ2-5 | TRBV4-1 | . | . | CASSQVVVTQETQYF | TGCGCCAGCAGCCAAGTAGTAGTAACCCAAGAGACCCAGTACTTC
TRBJ2-7 | TRBV6-5 | . | . | CASSPTSNSGQEQYF | TGTGCCAGCAGCCCCACTTCAAATTCAGGGCAAGAGCAGTACTTC
TRBJ1-5 | TRBV27 | . | . | CASRPPGARNQPQHF | TGTGCCAGCAGACCTCCTGGGGCAAGAAATCAGCCCCAGCATTTT
TRBJ1-2 | TRBV6-5 | . | . | CASSYSATTGYTF | TGTGCCAGCAGTTACTCGGCAACAACTGGCTACACCTTC
TRBJ1-1 | TRBV7-6 | . | . | CASSLVLGREGTEAFF | TGTGCCAGCAGCTTAGTTCTAGGCAGGGAAGGTACTGAAGCTTTCTTT
TRBJ2-7 | TRBV5-6 | . | once | CASSLGVHEQYF | TGTGCCAGCAGCTTGGGAGTCCACGAGCAGTACTTC
TRBJ1-2 | TRBV9 | . | once | CASSVPFAGVGGYTF | TGTGCCAGCAGCGTACCTTTCGCAGGGGTGGGCGGCTACACCTTC
TRBJ2-1 | TRBV7-2 | TRBD2 | . | CASSLGGAGARNEQFF | TGTGCCAGCAGCTTAGGGGGAGCGGGAGCAAGGAATGAGCAGTTCTTC
TRBJ1-6 | TRBV18 | TRBD1 | . | CASSPGQGYDRALHF | TGTGCCAGCTCACCGGGACAGGGATATGATCGTGCCCTCCACTTT
TRBJ1-4 | TRBV7-9 | TRBD1 | . | CASTDKWTGEREKLFF | TGTGCCAGCACCGATAAGTGGACAGGGGAAAGAGAAAAACTGTTTTTT
TRBJ1-4 | TRBV6-5 | . | few | CASSPYLGWEEKLFF | TGTGCCAGCAGTCCTTACTTGGGCTGGGAGGAAAAACTGTTTTTT
TRBJ1-5 | TRBV28 | . | . | CASSFIQESQPQHF | TGTGCCAGCAGTTTTATTCAGGAATCCCAGCCCCAGCATTTT
TRBJ2-7 | TRBV2 | . | . | CASSGGQGQYF | TGTGCCAGCAGTGGGGGGCAGGGGCAGTACTTC
TRBJ2-7 | TRBV28 | TRBD1 | . | CASSLGQGAFYEQYF | TGTGCCAGCAGTTTGGGACAGGGGGCCTTCTACGAGCAGTACTTC
TRBJ2-3 | TRBV6-4 | . | . | CASSDEGSSTDTQYF | TGTGCCAGCAGTGACGAGGGATCAAGCACAGATACGCAGTATTTT
TRBJ2-5 | TRBV5-4 | TRBD2 | once | CASSSSGDAQETQYF | TGTGCCAGCAGCTCTAGCGGGGATGCCCAAGAGACCCAGTACTTC
TRBJ1-4 | TRBV5-4 | TRBD1 | . | CASSPGQGTEKLFF | TGTGCCAGCAGCCCAGGACAGGGGACTGAAAAACTGTTTTTT
TRBJ2-7 | TRBV11-2 | . | . | CASSLDALGGIFYEQYF | TGTGCCAGCAGCTTAGATGCACTAGGGGGAATTTTCTACGAGCAGTACTTC
TRBJ2-2 | TRBV13 | . | . | CASSNPGTGTGELFF | TGTGCCAGCAGCAATCCCGGGACTGGAACTGGGGAGCTGTTTTTT
TRBJ2-7 | TRBV13 | . | once | CASSSPAGYEQYF | TGTGCCAGCAGCAGCCCGGCAGGGTACGAGCAGTACTTC
TRBJ1-1 | TRBV4-1 | TRBD1 | . | CASRSETGRNTEAFF | TGCGCCAGCAGGTCGGAGACAGGGCGGAACACTGAAGCTTTCTTT
TRBJ2-2 | TRBV2 | TRBD2 | . | CASSWTSGGTNTGELFF | TGTGCCAGCAGCTGGACTAGCGGGGGAACAAACACCGGGGAGCTGTTTTTT